This T cell receptor beta chain is from a study of shared clonotypes between healthy human individuals (dated by TCRdb to about 2020). With respect to the entire study: The cohort comprised two women and a few men aged 18 to 49 years. For each donor, three plates each were used for CD4 naive and CD4 memory, two plates were used for CD8 naive, and one plate was used for CD8 memory. Blood TCR repertoires of a handful of healthy adults were deeply sequenced to estimate repertoire size and the extent of clonotype sharing between individuals. To increase sequencing depth and limit assay-specific biases, TCR repertoire library preparation and sequencing were carried out by different laboratories using diverse techniques. Each donor's leukapheresis produced roughly between roughly 0.85 and 9.5 billion PBMCs.

Looking up the germline V gene yields CDR1 SGHAT and CDR2 FQNNGV. The CDR3 runs 16 amino acids, cysteine and phenylalanine included. The sequence is cut down to CDR3 DNA, 48 bases in frame from base 1. Cut back by 3 bases and 2 bases, the V and J ends lie 14 bases apart. As concerns this clone: Its antigen remains unidentified. No much larger clonotype is one base removed from it; base qualities were not supplied.

The donors were healthy, HIV-negative adults with no recently reported acute infections or vaccinations. Every donor was a Caucasian adult living in Nashville, Tennessee, USA. Magnetic negative selection was used to enrich CD4+ T cells, after which naive cells were positively selected on CD45RA and the negative fraction became the memory subset. Blood was collected by leukapheresis, and PBMCs were isolated by Ficoll-Histopaque density gradient centrifugation and then cryopreserved in liquid nitrogen vapor phase. Analytical flow cytometry was used to check the purity and quantity of each magnetically sorted T cell population. Genomic DNA was isolated from every sorted fraction and measured by UV absorbance on a Nanodrop 2000c. Using the deep immunoSEQ assay, TCR CDR3 regions were amplified from genomic DNA by multiplex PCR. For each cell subset, the extracted genomic DNA was distributed evenly across all wells of several immunoSEQ 96-well plates, and each plate served as one replicate. Each replicate PCR for sorted subsets received about 0.2 ug genomic DNA, equal to about 30,000 T cell genomes. Purified libraries were quantified with a Qubit 3.0 fluorometer, sized on a Bioanalyzer 2100, and re-quantified with the KAPA Library Quantification kit. Every immunoSEQ 96-well plate was sequenced on a dedicated single-read 150-cycle Illumina NextSeq 550 flow cell. In the paper's pipeline: The immunoSEQ output contained only junctional sequences without quality scores, so filtering could not match that applied to full-length reads. Sequences were annotated with PyIR, a Python wrapper for IgBLAST v1.9, and V/J genes and CDR3 were assigned using IMGT germline references. Reads with weak V/J assignments (E-value above 1e-6), missing CDR3, stop codons, out-of-frame junctions, or ambiguous translated residues were removed. A V3J clonotype was defined by an identical inferred V gene, J gene, and CDR3 amino acid sequence. Percentage overlap between repertoires was computed as shared unique clonotypes divided by the size of the smaller repertoire. Three approaches were used to assess repertoire richness: RTK rarefaction, the Chao1 estimator, and Recon v2.1 estimates of unobserved clonotypes. Generation probabilities for all TCRbeta clonotypes obtained by the gDNA method from a handful of donors were computed using OLGA. TCRdb retrieved this table from immuneACCESS and kept in-frame rearrangements only. Not all clones are present; in checked studies, unresolved V genes account for under half, and no reason is known for the remainder. The V and J calls and clone size come from that table; D and trimming were worked out from the DNA. The sample table records 2 million to 3 million clones; 90% to 95% of these occur just once. The ten largest clones represent about 0.39% of the sample.

What the research found in general, with its limitations: Pairwise subsampling indicated that sequencing depth was expected to affect the degree of clonotype sharing among donors. Only blood was sampled, and tissue TCR repertoires likely differ from those in blood. Naive subsets generally had larger estimated clonotype richness than memory subsets. Rarefaction of sorted-subset datasets indicated incomplete sequencing despite the large sequencing depth. The small number of donors limited the genetic and exposure-history diversity represented. When several donors were compared, the shared fraction of clonotypes was about 5% for naive CD4, 3.5% to 4% for naive CD8, 2.3% for memory CD4, and 0.4% for memory CD8. Higher generation probabilities were observed for clonotypes shared by all four sorted-subset donors than for non-shared clonotypes.

The specimen sequenced was naive CD4+ T cells from PBMCs. The meaning of the sample's cell subset or site label: CD45RA+ positively selected. The receptor was derived from a man aged 18 to 29 in good health. Some clones in this sample may be carry-over from other donors' samples. The chain links TRBV11-2 with TRBJ2-1; the D gene lacks a confident call. The CDR3 protein sequence reads: CASSFGQGIPYNEQFF. Read as DNA, the sequence is TGTGCCAGCAGCTTTGGGCAAGGTATCCCCTACAATGAGCAGTTCTTC.